In this sample, the clone carrying this T cell receptor beta chain turned up a few times. Antigen unknown. The sample originates from a study of human T cells and chemical hapten exposure. Study-wide results and caveats: In comparison with controls, expanded TCRs gave rise to a significantly larger number of large CDR3 similarity clusters. Every donor had alopecia, and their immune response may therefore differ from healthy people's.

Time point denoted: patch test 2, 6 weeks after DPC sensitization. Treatment described: therapeutic diphenylcyclopropenone sensitization with weekly scalp DPC. TCRdb analysed the RACE reads with MiXCR anew, one entry per CDR3 protein. The sample shows about 50,000 distinct CDR3 sequences, just under 10% of them seen only once. Germline assignment: CDR1 MNHNS and CDR2 SASEGT. Trimming shortened V by 6 bases and J by 4 bases, and 10 bases separated the two germline ends. This CDR3 has 13 residues. This TCR was recovered from a woman aged 45-60 years with alopecia areata. Some clones in this sample may be carry-over from other donors' samples. V gene TRBV6-1 combines with J gene TRBJ1-5, with TRBD1 as a possible D gene (6 bases). Sequences were derived from whole blood, sampled in connection with sensitization to the hapten diphenylcyclopropenone (DPC). This chain's CDR3 is CASRLQGNQPQHF. The CDR3 nucleotides are TGTGCCAGCAGACTACAGGGAAATCAGCCCCAGCATTTT.